The 18 T cell receptor beta chains listed next were all sequenced from one sample in a study of blood T cells in healthy people across ages. For the second PCR, which ran for about 6 to 11 cycles, a sample-barcoded 5' primer and a J-beta primer mix were used. TCRdb recomputed calls from the 5' RACE reads with MiXCR, one row per CDR3 protein. The sample comprises hundreds of thousands of distinct CDR3 sequences, roughly 50% of which are singletons, and roughly 34% rests with the top ten. Source material: blood. The receptors shown here come from a woman aged 60-75 years in good health.

The CDR3 is CASSPPIYTGELFF. The CDR3 DNA is TGTGCCAGCAGCCCGCCTATTTACACCGGGGAGCTGTTTTTT. The J gene is TRBJ2-2, the V gene TRBV3-1; D uncertain. Germline V gene sequence: CDR1 LGHDT, CDR2 YNNKEL (reference sequence). V shed 4 bases and J shed 3 bases, with 9 bases lying between them. This CDR3 region has 14 residues.

The chain carries TRBV19 and TRBJ1-2, with 7 bases matching TRBD1. CDR1 and CDR2 from the germline V gene are LNHDA and SQIVND (reference sequence). The CDR3 runs to 14 residues. V lost 5 bases and J lost 4; bases outside the gene matches: 7. The CDR3 loop reads CASSYRGTVYGYTF. The CDR3 nucleotides read TGTGCCAGTAGTTACAGGGGAACGGTCTATGGCTACACCTTC.

The chain carries TRBV29-1 and TRBJ2-7; 7 bases fit TRBD1. With 4 bases clipped from V and 6 bases from J, the junction kept 3 bases outside the gene matches. Germline V gene data show CDR1 as SQVTM and CDR2 as ANQGSEA. The CDR3 is 11 residues long. CDR3: CSVARGSEQYF. The DNA for the CDR3 is TGCAGCGTTGCCAGGGGGAGCGAGCAGTACTTC.

This clonotype was seen a few times. The CDR3 nucleotides read TGTGCCAGCGGGGTTTCGGCCTATGGCTACACCTTC. Its translation is CASGVSAYGYTF. The V call is TRBV6-5, the J call TRBJ1-2; D unresolved. V gave up 8 bases and J gave up 4 bases, with 11 bases separating them. There are 12 residues in the CDR3. Germline V gives CDR1 MNHEY, CDR2 SVGAGI.

This chain uses TRBV5-1 with TRBJ2-1; 9 bases match TRBD1. This CDR3 has 15 amino acids. The V and J ends lost 2 bases and 5 bases, in that order; junction bases with no gene match: 5. CDR1 and CDR2 from the germline V gene are SGHRS and YFSETQ. DNA of the CDR3: TGCGCCAGCAGCTTTGTACAGGGGGCGAACAATGAGCAGTTCTTC. Encoded protein: CASSFVQGANNEQFF.

This chain connects TRBV7-9 to TRBJ1-2; D unclear. Germline assignment: CDR1 SEHNR and CDR2 FQNEAQ (reference sequence). This CDR3 is 11 amino acids long. With 1 base removed from V and 8 bases from J, the gap between germline ends came to 5 bases. The CDR3 loop is CASSLVTGYTF. DNA of the CDR3: TGTGCCAGCAGCTTAGTCACCGGCTACACCTTC.

This clonotype is a singleton in its sample. The V gene is TRBV12-3 or TRBV12-4, the J gene TRBJ1-2; TRBD1 matches 8 bases. The CDR3 is 15 residues long. The ends lost 4 bases at V and 3 bases at J; junction bases unmatched: 7. CDR3 nucleotide sequence: TGTGCCAGCAGTTCCCGACAGGGGCTTTACTATGGCTACACCTTC. It translates to CASSSRQGLYYGYTF.

In DNA form, the CDR3 reads TGCGCCAGCAGCAGGGACCAGGGGTACAATGAGCAGTTCTTC. Translating it yields CASSRDQGYNEQFF. The genes are TRBV5-1 and TRBJ2-1; a weak D match, TRBD1 (6 bases). The V gene's germline CDR1 is SGHRS and CDR2 YFSETQ. V was trimmed by 4 bases and J by 4 bases, leaving 12 bases between them. This CDR3 contains 14 residues.

This clonotype was picked up a small number of times. V and J are TRBV25-1 and TRBJ1-2, with D hard to call. This CDR3 has 12 amino acids. The V end lost 6 bases, the J end lost 4 bases, and 9 bases lay between the germline ends. The germline gives CDR1 MGHDK, CDR2 SYGVNS. DNA of the CDR3: TGTGCCAGCAGACGGGAGAGCTATGGCTACACCTTC. This sequence encodes CASRRESYGYTF.

This clonotype was detected only a few times. J is TRBJ1-1 and V is TRBV9; no clear D. V lost 0 bases to trimming and J lost 0 bases, with 6 bases between them. Germline values: CDR1 SGDLS, CDR2 YYNGEE. This CDR3 comprises 14 residues. CDR3 in amino acids: CASSVGPVNTEAFF. CDR3 DNA sequence: TGTGCCAGCAGCGTAGGCCCGGTGAACACTGAAGCTTTCTTT.

The chain has TRBV6-2 or TRBV6-3 and TRBJ2-4; possibly TRBD1 or TRBD2 for D (5 bases each). The assigned J gene may be wrong: the sequence end matches TRBJ2-7 better. CDR3 length: 12 amino acids. Germline V gene data show CDR1 as MNHEY and CDR2 as SVGEGT. CDR3 sequence reads: CASSRDGFEQYF. The DNA for the CDR3 is TGTGCCAGCAGTCGGGACGGCTTCGAGCAGTACTTC.

With respect to this clonotype: This could be a read error, since a much larger clone is one nucleotide away. The V call is TRBV20-1, the J call TRBJ1-5; 7 bases align to TRBD1. The ends lost 6 bases at V and 9 bases at J; junction bases unmatched: 8. The CDR3 loop spans 12 amino acids. The germline gives CDR1 DFQATT, CDR2 SNEGSKA (reference sequence). Here the CDR3 reads CSARGQVRPQHF. DNA for the CDR3: TGCAGTGCGAGGGGGCAGGTCCGGCCCCAGCATTTT.

The chain employs TRBV10-3 and TRBJ2-7, with a tentative D call TRBD1 (5 bases). Trimming removed 4 bases from V and 7 bases from J, with 20 bases in between. Germline lookup yields CDR1 ENHRY and CDR2 SYGVKD. The CDR3 is 15 residues long. The CDR3 loop reads CAISVGSGSTGEQYF. The CDR3 region has the DNA TGTGCCATCAGTGTAGGGTCAGGGTCCACCGGTGAGCAGTACTTC.

CDR3 DNA sequence: TGTGCCAGCAGCTGGGGACTAGATACGCAGTATTTT. Translated: CASSWGLDTQYF. The chain links TRBV7-2 to TRBJ2-3, with a possible D match to TRBD2 (6 bases). Germline V gene sequence: CDR1 SGHTA, CDR2 FQGNSA. The CDR3 is made up of 12 amino acids. V was shortened by 4 bases and J by 5 bases, with 7 bases between the two germline ends.

The V and J genes are TRBV4-2 and TRBJ1-2; tentative D call: TRBD1 (5 bases). The germline V and J ends were trimmed by 3 bases and 5 bases, with 10 bases remaining between them. The CDR3 runs 13 residues. In germline, CDR1 is LGHNA, CDR2 YNFKEQ. CDR3 sequence: CASSQSSGYGYTF. CDR3 in DNA: TGTGCCAGCAGCCAGTCCTCAGGGTATGGCTACACCTTC.

This sequence joins TRBV7-2 and TRBJ1-1, with TRBD1 as a possible D gene (5 bases). Trimming cost V 6 bases and J 6 bases, with 17 bases left between them. The length of the CDR3 is 14 residues. The germline CDR1 and CDR2 sequences are SGHTA and FQGNSA. This CDR3 reads CASSLGDGFSEAFF. The CDR3 region has the DNA TGTGCCAGCAGTCTGGGGGACGGATTCTCTGAAGCTTTCTTT.

This clonotype showed up just a few times. The chain uses TRBV7-2 and TRBJ2-7, with 7 bases lining up with TRBD2. Losses at the gene ends were 5 bases for V and 3 bases for J; bases not matched to a gene: 7. Germline CDR1 reads SGHTA; CDR2 reads FQGNSA. The CDR3 consists of 14 residues. CDR3 region: CASSQTSDHYEQYF. CDR3 DNA sequence: TGTGCCAGCAGCCAAACTAGCGACCACTACGAGCAGTACTTC.

This clonotype has just a few counts. V usage is TRBV4-2 and J usage is TRBJ2-4; 7 bases are a match to TRBD2. V lost 1 base to trimming and J lost 6 bases; unmatched junction nucleotides: 3. CDR1 LGHNA and CDR2 YNFKEQ come from the germline V gene. The CDR3 sequence is 14 residues long. The CDR3 sequence: CASSQVGLGNIQYF. The DNA for the CDR3 is TGTGCCAGCAGCCAAGTTGGACTAGGAAACATTCAGTACTTC.